The rows below give T cell receptor beta chains drawn from one sample of a study of persistence of HIV-infected CD4 T cells. Measured with immunoSEQ multiplex PCR; TCRdb has only the in-frame clones, and not every one. The table lists about 36,000 clones, about 85% of them singletons. Which antigens these TCRs recognize remains unknown. Sequencing used cultured CD4+ T cells from PBMCs, obtained from a patient who received antiretroviral therapy. Every receptor here comes from an adult with HIV. The donor label of this sample is uncertain. CDR3s include the opening cysteine and the closing phenylalanine or tryptophan. The D gene is left open where the match is weak. Rows may omit the clone size; those that give it use once, few, many or a size class.

abundance: NA; j_gene: TRBJ2-2; len: 16; v_gene: TRBV7-9; d_gene: NA; CDR3aa: CASSINRALNTGELFF; CDR3nt: TGTGCCAGCAGCATAAACCGGGCCCTGAACACCGGGGAGCTGTTTTTT
abundance: NA; j_gene: TRBJ1-5; len: 14; v_gene: TRBV10-3; d_gene: NA; CDR3aa: CAISAGMGNQPQHF; CDR3nt: TGTGCCATCAGTGCTGGTATGGGCAATCAGCCCCAGCATTTT
abundance: NA; j_gene: TRBJ1-3; len: 11; v_gene: TRBV18; d_gene: NA; CDR3aa: CASSPGNTIYF; CDR3nt: TGTGCCAGCTCACCGGGAAACACCATATATTTT
abundance: NA; j_gene: TRBJ2-4; len: 13; v_gene: TRBV29-1; d_gene: NA; CDR3aa: CSGSGIDKNIQYF; CDR3nt: TGCAGCGGATCGGGGATCGACAAAAACATTCAGTACTTC
abundance: NA; j_gene: TRBJ2-2; len: 14; v_gene: TRBV28; d_gene: TRBD2; CDR3aa: CASTGGLNTGELFF; CDR3nt: TGTGCCAGTACGGGGGGTTTGAACACCGGGGAGCTGTTTTTT
abundance: NA; j_gene: TRBJ1-1; len: 12; v_gene: TRBV7-9; d_gene: NA; CDR3aa: CAISTVNTEAFF; CDR3nt: TGTGCCATATCGACGGTGAACACTGAAGCTTTCTTT
abundance: once; j_gene: TRBJ1-1; len: 13; v_gene: TRBV7-6; d_gene: NA; CDR3aa: CASSLGGATGAFF; CDR3nt: TGTGCCAGCAGCTTAGGGGGGGCGACTGGAGCTTTCTTT
abundance: NA; j_gene: TRBJ2-3; len: 14; v_gene: TRBV3-1/TRBV3-2; d_gene: NA; CDR3aa: CASSQGRGRGTQYF; CDR3nt: TGTGCCAGCAGCCAAGGTAGAGGGCGGGGTACGCAGTATTTT
abundance: NA; j_gene: TRBJ2-3; len: 17; v_gene: TRBV7-9; d_gene: NA; CDR3aa: CASSLGLRDLSTDTQYF; CDR3nt: TGTGCCAGCAGCTTAGGTCTCCGGGACTTATCCACAGATACGCAGTATTTT
abundance: NA; j_gene: TRBJ1-5; len: 13; v_gene: TRBV2; d_gene: NA; CDR3aa: CASSRQRDQPQHF; CDR3nt: TGTGCCAGCAGTCGACAGCGCGATCAGCCCCAGCATTTT
abundance: NA; j_gene: TRBJ2-3; len: 17; v_gene: TRBV28; d_gene: NA; CDR3aa: CASSRAGHRSSTDTQYF; CDR3nt: TGTGCCAGCAGTCGTGCAGGACACCGGTCCAGCACAGATACGCAGTATTTT
abundance: NA; j_gene: TRBJ2-2; len: 15; v_gene: TRBV6-5; d_gene: TRBD1; CDR3aa: CASSRPRGPSGELFF; CDR3nt: TGTGCCAGCAGTCGCCCCAGGGGGCCCTCCGGGGAGCTGTTTTTT
abundance: NA; j_gene: TRBJ1-5; len: 15; v_gene: TRBV5-8; d_gene: NA; CDR3aa: CASSFEPGSNQPQHF; CDR3nt: TGTGCCAGCAGCTTCGAACCCGGTAGCAATCAGCCCCAGCATTTT
abundance: NA; j_gene: TRBJ1-6; len: 13; v_gene: TRBV28; d_gene: TRBD1; CDR3aa: CASRGQGKSPLHF; CDR3nt: TGTGCCAGCAGGGGACAGGGAAAATCACCCCTCCACTTT
abundance: NA; j_gene: TRBJ1-4; len: 13; v_gene: TRBV7-9; d_gene: TRBD1; CDR3aa: CASSPRTGEKLFF; CDR3nt: TGTGCCAGCAGCCCCCGGACAGGTGAAAAACTGTTTTTT
abundance: once; j_gene: TRBJ2-5; len: 13; v_gene: TRBV12-3/TRBV12-4; d_gene: NA; CDR3aa: CASSLMPTETQYF; CDR3nt: TGTGCCAGCAGTTTGATGCCTACAGAGACCCAGTACTTC
abundance: NA; j_gene: TRBJ1-2; len: 13; v_gene: TRBV7-3; d_gene: TRBD1; CDR3aa: CASSGTGRDGYTF; CDR3nt: TGTGCCAGCAGCGGGACAGGGAGAGATGGCTACACCTTC
abundance: NA; j_gene: TRBJ2-3; len: 14; v_gene: TRBV2; d_gene: NA; CDR3aa: CASSEAWSADTQYF; CDR3nt: TGTGCCAGCAGTGAAGCCTGGAGTGCAGATACGCAGTATTTT